This TCR beta chain stems from a study of blood T cell repertoires in COVID-19. Trimming cost V 2 bases and J 1 base, with 5 bases left between them. The CDR3 has 13 amino acids. Germline CDR1 and CDR2: SNHLY and FYNNEI. Produced via immunoSEQ multiplex PCR; TCRdb's table is partial and in-frame only. Found here are a few hundred thousand clones, roughly 83% of them singletons; the top ten hold about 1.7%. The TCR sequence derives from a woman aged 50 to 60 with acute or convalescent COVID-19. V usage is TRBV2 and J usage is TRBJ2-5; no definite D call. The specimen sequenced was peripheral blood. DNA for the CDR3: TGTGCCAGCAGTGAACCCTCCCAAGAGACCCAGTACTTC. It specifies CASSEPSQETQYF.